The 16 T cell receptor beta chains given below trace back to one sample, sequenced in a study of T cell repertoires in cytomegalovirus infection. These receptors are not linked to any known antigen. From the reads, TCRdb called clonotypes with MiXCR, one entry per CDR3 protein. The sample gives approximately 1,000,000 distinct CDR3 sequences, more than 25% of which show up once; about 14% is in the top ten. Material: cultured CD8+ T cells from PBMCs, obtained from culture after CMV antigen stimulation. The receptor source for this set is a human donor in good health (CMV status not recorded). Some clones in this sample may be carry-over from other donors' samples.

The chain has TRBV6-1 and TRBJ2-7; D gene ambiguous. Germline V gene data show CDR1 as MNHNS and CDR2 as SASEGT. The V end lost 7 bases, the J end lost 3 bases, and 10 bases lay between the germline ends. The CDR3 length is 12 residues. CDR3: CASTPESYEQYF. The CDR3 DNA is TGTGCCAGCACCCCTGAAAGCTACGAGCAGTACTTC.

V and J are TRBV5-4 and TRBJ2-3; 7 nucleotides line up with TRBD2. V lost 2 bases, J lost 4 bases, and 13 bases stayed unmatched. The germline CDR1 and CDR2 sequences are SGHNT and YYREEE (reference sequence). This CDR3 spans 17 amino acids. The CDR3 coding sequence is TGTGCCAGCAGCTTCGAATTAGGACTAGATAACGCAGATACGCAGTATTTT. This encodes CASSFELGLDNADTQYF.

This clonotype was picked up many times. The chain links TRBV6-5 to TRBJ1-2; D is ambiguous. Germline V gives CDR1 MNHEY, CDR2 SVGAGI. V was clipped by 5 bases and J by 4 bases, with 23 bases between them. The CDR3 is 17 amino acids. In DNA form, the CDR3 reads TGTGCCAGCAGTACTAGAGCCCAAAGATCGGGTCTCTATGGCTACACCTTC. Protein: CASSTRAQRSGLYGYTF.

The rearrangement links TRBV7-8 to TRBJ2-3, with 10 bases fitting TRBD2. This CDR3 is built from 15 residues. Germline values: CDR1 SGHVS, CDR2 FQNEAQ. V was pared by 1 base and J by 14 bases, with 12 bases of the junction left unmatched. The CDR3 sequence is CASSLEVLAGDGGYF. In DNA form, the CDR3 reads TGTGCCAGCAGCTTAGAGGTCCTAGCGGGGGACGGAGGGTATTTT.

CDR3: CASSILAGAADTQYF. The CDR3 region has the DNA TGTGCCAGCAGTATACTAGCGGGGGCGGCAGATACGCAGTATTTT. This chain links TRBV27 with TRBJ2-3; 11 positions agree with TRBD2. The V gene's germline CDR1 is MNHEY and CDR2 SMNVEV (reference sequence). The CDR3 runs 15 residues. V was pared by 5 bases and J by 4 bases, with 5 bases of the junction left unmatched.

This clonotype was seen ten or more times. This sequence joins TRBV28 and TRBJ2-7; no firm D call. Germline CDR1 and CDR2: MDHEN and SYDVKM. The CDR3 sequence is 12 residues long. Trimming took off 3 bases at V and 3 bases at J, with 6 bases between the two ends. The CDR3 coding sequence is TGTGCCAGCAGTTTTGGCAGCTACGAGCAGTACGTC. Encoded protein: CASSFGSYEQYV.

The genes are TRBV6-6 and TRBJ1-2, with 8 bases lining up with TRBD1. Germline lookup yields CDR1 MNHNY and CDR2 SVGAGI (reference sequence). CDR3 length: 15 amino acids. Trimming cost V 5 bases and J 3 bases; bases outside gene matches: 8. In DNA, the CDR3 is TGTGCCAGCAGTGCGCCCAGGACAGGGCACTATGGCTACACCTTC. Translation: CASSAPRTGHYGYTF.

The chain has TRBV6-2 or TRBV6-3 and TRBJ2-1, with a tentative D call TRBD1 (5 bases). The germline V gene encodes CDR1 MNHEY and CDR2 SVGEGT. The CDR3 has 16 amino acids. V lost 6 bases, J lost 4 bases, and 19 bases lay in between. This CDR3 is CASRGRGAHAYNEQFF. CDR3 DNA sequence: TGTGCCAGCAGGGGCCGTGGGGCCCATGCTTACAATGAGCAGTTCTTC.

J is TRBJ2-3 and V is TRBV14; TRBD1 is a possible D gene (6 bases). The germline V gene has CDR1 SGHDN and CDR2 FVKESK. This CDR3 spans 17 amino acids. With 4 bases removed from V and 0 bases from J, the gap between germline ends came to 17 bases. The CDR3 nucleotides read TGTGCCAGCAGCCCAGTAGACAGGCGGCTTAGCACAGATACGCAGTATTTT. The encoded protein is CASSPVDRRLSTDTQYF.

This clonotype has at least ten counts. V is TRBV12-3 or TRBV12-4 and J is TRBJ2-2, with 11 bases fitting TRBD2. V was pared by 5 bases and J by 5 bases, with 1 base of the junction left unmatched. The CDR3 totals 14 residues. CDR3 nucleotide sequence: TGTGCCAGCAGTCCTAGCGGGGGGACCGGGGAGCTGTTTTTT. This gives the protein CASSPSGGTGELFF.

V is TRBV29-1 and J is TRBJ1-4, with no clear D. V was clipped by 1 base and J by 4 bases, with 7 bases between them. Germline V CDR1 and CDR2: SQVTM, ANQGSEA. The length of the CDR3 is 13 residues. The CDR3 nucleotides read TGCAGCGTTGAAGGAGGGATTAATGAAAAACTGTTTTTT. Translating it yields CSVEGGINEKLFF.

The CDR3 DNA sequence: TGTGCCAGCAGTGAACAACCGGGACTAGCGGGGGGCCTGAACACCGGGGAGCTGTTTTTT. This codes for CASSEQPGLAGGLNTGELFF. The chain employs TRBV6-2 or TRBV6-3 and TRBJ2-2; 15 nucleotides line up with TRBD2. Germline assignment: CDR1 MNHEY and CDR2 SVGEGT. J lost 1 base, V lost 5 bases, and 11 bases had no gene match. The CDR3 length is 20 residues.

V is TRBV27 and J is TRBJ2-7; D perhaps matches TRBD1 (6 bases). Trimming pared 5 bases from V and 7 bases from J, leaving 24 bases between. Germline-derived CDR1 and CDR2 are MNHEY and SMNVEV (reference sequence). CDR3 length: 16 amino acids. The CDR3 bases are TGTGCCAGCAGTCCCAACCCGACAGGCCTGTTGGGAGAGCAGTACTTC. Its protein product is CASSPNPTGLLGEQYF.

This clonotype was seen a few times. This chain links TRBV12-5 with TRBJ2-3; weak D call: TRBD1 (6 bases). Germline loops: CDR1 LGHNT, CDR2 FRNRAP. Trimming removed 3 bases at V and 2 bases at J, with 18 bases between. The CDR3 has 17 amino acids. This CDR3 reads CASGFGLEGHNTDTQYF. CDR3 DNA sequence: TGTGCTAGTGGTTTCGGACTTGAGGGACACAACACAGATACGCAGTATTTT.

DNA of the CDR3: TGTGCCACCAGCAGAGGGTTTATGGACACCGGGGAGCTGTTTTTT. It codes for CATSRGFMDTGELFF. V and J are TRBV15 and TRBJ2-2; D is unclear. V was trimmed by 1 base and J by 3 bases, leaving 9 bases between them. The CDR3 totals 15 residues. Germline loops: CDR1 LNHNV, CDR2 YYDKDF (reference sequence).

The table lists this clonotype with many counts. V and J are TRBV10-1 and TRBJ1-1; the D gene is possibly TRBD1 (5 bases). CDR3 length equals 14 residues. Deletions cut 0 bases from V and 1 base from J, with 6 bases between. Looked up from germline, CDR1 is WNHNN and CDR2 is SYGVQD (reference sequence). CDR3 DNA sequence: TGCGCCAGCAGTGAGTCAAGGGGGAACACTGAAGCTTTCTTT. Its protein is CASSESRGNTEAFF.